This T cell receptor beta chain was found in a study of read filtering for tumor transcriptome and immune sequencing (dated by TCRdb to the early 2020s). For context, the study as a whole: The cohort consisted of around 18 male and approximately 15 female patients, with a mean age of around 66 years and an age range of about 40 to 85. Using the same bone marrow samples, the study ran both targeted immune repertoire sequencing and bulk whole-transcriptome sequencing and then compared the TCR repertoires from each method. As a main aim, a read-filtering strategy for immune repertoire data was addressed, with the specific question being whether clonotypes supported by a single read should be removed. After DNase treatment, whole-transcriptome libraries were prepared using the TruSeq RNA Access Library Prep Kit. By revised international staging, eight or nine patients were R-ISS I, 15 to 20 were R-ISS II and roughly 7 were R-ISS III. TCR-region mapped reads per sample ranged from about 4.05 to 11 million with IR-seq versus only 85 to 1273 with RNA-seq.

TCR libraries were constructed from 350 to 400 ng RNA using the Immunoverse kit, and molecular barcoded adaptors covering alpha/delta and beta/gamma chains were employed. TCR library preparation used the same RNA that went into transcriptome sequencing. TCR libraries were sequenced on an Illumina HiSeq 4000 with 2 x 150 cycles. The published analysis was carried out like this. MiXCR aligned TCR reads to human V, D, J and C references and assembled the aligned reads into CDR3 clonotypes, with quality filtering and error correction included. Clonotype counts and gene usage diversity were analyzed with the tcR package in R. Raw mapping reads were checked after the RNA-seq reads had been mapped by STAR aligner version 2.5.3a onto the human GRCh37 genome. To test the effect of sequencing depth on detected clonotypes, IR-seq fastq files were randomly downsampled using Seqtk 1.3. TCRdb trimmed public reads at Q25 via fastp, called clones via MiXCR and kept in-frame beta chains. All rows with the same CDR3 protein become a single entry with the most common DNA and genes. The V and J calls and clone size come from TCRdb's table, not from the authors' own analysis. The sample data list about 40,000 distinct CDR3 sequences, and around 15% of these were observed just once. About 36% of the sample is taken by the ten largest.

Bone marrow was sampled from every patient at the time of active disease. Ficoll-Hypaque density gradient centrifugation was used to isolate bone marrow mononuclear cells. CD138-negative cells were obtained by negative selection after labeling with CD138 magnetic microbeads on a MACS separator, removing myeloma plasma cells. The purity of the isolated cells was checked by flow cytometry with CD138 antibodies on an Attune NxT. TRIzol reagent was used to extract total RNA, which was then quantified with a NanoDrop spectrophotometer. For each patient, the CD138-negative bone marrow sample underwent paired RNA-seq and IR-seq. Overall results and qualifications from the work: Single-read clonotypes made up roughly 80% of clonotypes but 3.5% to 4.5% of total reads in IR-seq, and roughly three quarters of clonotypes and roughly 48% of reads in RNA-seq. Compared with RNA-seq, IR-seq captured clonotypes at much greater depth and more reliably, and a smaller IR-seq throughput was enough to identify most of the shared clonotypes. When single-read clonotypes were removed, the proportions of shared clonotypes in IR-seq and RNA-seq correlated more strongly. Rather than purified T cells, the sorted CD138-negative fraction was a mixed bone marrow immune population.

Concerning this clonotype: It lacks a known antigen. No much larger clone is present one base from it, and per-base qualities are unavailable.

Its CDR3 holds 11 amino acids, cysteine through phenylalanine. The only DNA kept is the CDR3, 33 bases in frame from the first base. V and J are truncated by 1 base and 7 bases respectively, leaving an intervening sequence of 5 bases. The CDR1 and CDR2 encoded by the germline V gene are MGHRA and YSYEKL. Rearrangement joined TRBV4-1 to TRBJ2-7, with no confidently assigned D gene. The TCR originated in a donor at least 40 years old with multiple myeloma. Source material: a population of CD138-negative cells sorted from bone marrow. The cell subset or site label corresponds to: bone marrow mononuclear cells depleted of CD138+ plasma/myeloma cells by negative magnetic selection. The CDR3 region: CASSQGPEQYF. The DNA sequence is given as TGCGCCAGCAGCCAAGGCCCAGAGCAGTACTTC.